The 3 T cell receptor beta chains below all came from one sample that was sequenced in a study of blood T cell repertoires in COVID-19. Assay: immunoSEQ multiplex PCR; the TCRdb copy retains only in-frame clones and omits some. Among 80,000 to 100,000 clones listed, roughly 79% were seen once. Sequenced material: peripheral blood. All receptors come from a human donor in a cohort sampled during active COVID-19.

This clone was observed a few times. The V call is TRBV11-2, the J call TRBJ1-4; D is uncertain. Per germline, CDR1 SGHAT and CDR2 FQNNGV. The ends were cut back, 4 bases at V and 3 bases at J, with 6 bases in the middle. The CDR3 covers 13 residues. The CDR3 sequence is CASSWAPNEKLFF. CDR3 bases: TGTGCCAGCAGCTGGGCCCCTAATGAAAAACTGTTTTTT.

The rearrangement joins TRBV7-2 to TRBJ1-5; 7 nucleotides align to TRBD1. V shed 5 bases, J shed 4 bases, and the junction held 17 bases outside the gene matches. From germline, CDR1 is SGHTA and CDR2 FQGNSA. This CDR3 spans 18 amino acids. In DNA form, the CDR3 reads TGTGCCAGCAGCCCCCCCGGGACAGCATTCAGCGGGAATCAGCCCCAGCATTTT. This translates into CASSPPGTAFSGNQPQHF.

This rearrangement joins TRBV6-5 to TRBJ2-1; 13 bases match TRBD2. CDR3 length: 14 amino acids. Per germline, CDR1 MNHEY and CDR2 SVGAGI. Unmatched junction bases numbered 1, after V lost 6 bases and J lost 5 bases. The chain's CDR3 is CASSGLAGDNEQFF. CDR3 coding DNA: TGTGCCAGCAGCGGACTAGCGGGGGACAATGAGCAGTTCTTC.